This is a list of T cell receptor beta chains from one sample in a study of PD-1 blockade in classical Hodgkin lymphoma. Sequencing was performed with immunoSEQ multiplex PCR; in TCRdb, only in-frame clones are kept and a portion is missing. This sample has 57,000 or so clones; 70% to 90% occur once, and the top ten carry about 8.1%. Sample: peripheral blood mononuclear cells (PBMCs), taken before the fourth cycle of nivolumab. Every receptor here comes from a human donor with classical Hodgkin lymphoma. Each CDR3 is given with its conserved first and last residue. The order of the fields is clone size, V gene, J gene, D gene, CDR3 DNA, CDR3 protein. D genes are given only for firm matches. For some rows the clone size is stated as once, few or many, or as a class when expanded; others skip it.

>-|TRBV5-1|TRBJ2-2|TRBD1
TGCGCCAGCACCAATCGGACAGGGGGTTCGAACACCGGGGAGCTGTTTTTT
CASTNRTGGSNTGELFF
>-|TRBV5-1|TRBJ2-5|TRBD2
TGCGCCAGCAGCTATTCCGGGGGGCAAGAGACCCAGTACTTC
CASSYSGGQETQYF
>-|TRBV5-1|TRBJ2-7|-
TGCGCCAGCAGCTTGCGGGGACCCTACGAGCAGTACTTC
CASSLRGPYEQYF
>once|TRBV19|TRBJ2-5|-
TGTGCCAGTAGCCACCAAGAGACCCAGTACTTC
CASSHQETQYF
>-|TRBV30|TRBJ2-3|-
TGTGCCTGGAGCCCCCGGGGGCCCGGGTTGACAGATACGCAGTATTTT
CAWSPRGPGLTDTQYF
>-|TRBV7-9|TRBJ2-3|TRBD2
TGTGCCAGCAGCCTCCTCGGGCCGACTAGCGGGGGCACAGATACGCAGTATTTT
CASSLLGPTSGGTDTQYF
>-|TRBV6-1|TRBJ2-1|-
TGTGCCAGCCGGGAAACAGGGAGGCACAATGAGCAGTTCTTC
CASRETGRHNEQFF
>-|TRBV2|TRBJ2-7|-
TGTGCCAGGGGGACATCGAGCTCCTACGAGCAGTACTTC
CARGTSSSYEQYF
>-|TRBV5-1|TRBJ2-7|-
TGCGCCAGCAGCTTGGTTAGACAGGGAGGCTACGAGCAGTACTTC
CASSLVRQGGYEQYF
>-|TRBV7-2|TRBJ1-6|-
TGTGCCAGCAGCTTAGCTGGGGGTAATAGTTCACCCCTCCACTTT
CASSLAGGNSSPLHF
>once|TRBV5-1|TRBJ2-1|-
TGCGCCAGCAGCTTGTTAACAGGGACTCAGTTCTTC
CASSLLTGTQFF
>-|TRBV5-1|TRBJ1-4|TRBD1
TGCGCCAGCAGCCAGGGACAGGGCGCAACTAATGAAAAACTGTTTTTT
CASSQGQGATNEKLFF
>-|TRBV7-6|TRBJ1-6|-
TGTGCCAGCAGCTTGGTACATTCACCCCTCCACTTT
CASSLVHSPLHF
>-|TRBV2|TRBJ2-5|TRBD2
TGTGCCAGCAGTGAGGCTAGCGGGGTTGAGACCCAGTACTTC
CASSEASGVETQYF
>-|TRBV11-2|TRBJ2-3|-
TGTGCCAGCAGCTTAGATGAGACCCGAGATACGCAGTATTTT
CASSLDETRDTQYF
>few|TRBV6-6|TRBJ1-1|-
TGTGCCAGCAGTTACTCCGTGACACGGGACACTGAAGCTTTCTTT
CASSYSVTRDTEAFF
>once|TRBV28|TRBJ1-5|-
TGTGCCAGCAGTTTTATGGACGGGAATAGCAATCAGCCCCAGCATTTT
CASSFMDGNSNQPQHF
>-|TRBV7-2|TRBJ2-3|-
TGTGCCAGCAGCCACACGGGGACCACAGATACGCAGTATTTT
CASSHTGTTDTQYF
>-|TRBV5-1|TRBJ1-1|-
TGCGCCAGCAGCTTGCTCAGAGAGAACACTGAAGCTTTCTTT
CASSLLRENTEAFF
>-|TRBV21-1|TRBJ2-4|-
TGTGCCAGCAGCAATAAAGGTTCCAAAAACATTCAGTACTTC
CASSNKGSKNIQYF
>-|TRBV5-1|TRBJ2-2|-
TGCGCCAGCAGCTTGCAGGACCCGGGGACCGGGGAGCTGTTTTTT
CASSLQDPGTGELFF
>-|TRBV11-2|TRBJ1-3|-
TGTGCCAGCAGCTTATCTCTTTCAGTCTCTGGAAACACCATATATTTT
CASSLSLSVSGNTIYF
>-|TRBV19|TRBJ2-5|TRBD2
TGTGCCAGTAGTAACCTCTTAGCTAGCGGGAAAGAGACCCAGTACTTC
CASSNLLASGKETQYF
>-|TRBV5-1|TRBJ1-2|TRBD1
TGCGCCAGCAGCAAACAGGGGCTTCAGAACTATGGCTACACCTTC
CASSKQGLQNYGYTF
>-|TRBV5-1|TRBJ2-1|TRBD2
TGCGCCAGCAGCTTTCTCGGGACTAGCGAGAATGAGCAGTTCTTC
CASSFLGTSENEQFF
>-|TRBV4-1|TRBJ1-2|-
TGCGCCAGCAGCCAAGTGACAGGAGAAGACGGCTACACCTTC
CASSQVTGEDGYTF
>-|TRBV9|TRBJ1-2|-
TGTGCCAGCAGCGTAGGGGGGGCCCCTGGCCCACCCGCTTATGGCTACACCTTC
CASSVGGAPGPPAYGYTF
>-|TRBV19|TRBJ2-2|-
TGTGCCAGTAGTCTCACCGGGGAGCTGTTTTTT
CASSLTGELFF
>-|TRBV27|TRBJ2-6|-
TGTGCCAGCGGGCGGGGTTATGCAGGGGCCAACGTCCTGACTTTC
CASGRGYAGANVLTF
>-|TRBV7-6|TRBJ1-5|-
TGTGCCAGCAGCTTAGCAGGTCGGGGGTCAGTTCATCAGCCCCAGCATTTT
CASSLAGRGSVHQPQHF
>-|TRBV6-5|TRBJ1-6|-
TGTGCCAGCAGCAAGCGGGACCTCCTCCACTTT
CASSKRDLLHF
>-|TRBV6-5|TRBJ1-1|-
TGTGCCAGCAGGTCCCGGAGGAACACTGAAGCTTTCTTT
CASRSRRNTEAFF
>-|TRBV5-8|TRBJ2-7|-
TGTGCCAGCAGACTGGGGGTGGGAGAGCAGTACTTC
CASRLGVGEQYF
>-|TRBV2|TRBJ2-7|TRBD1
TGTGCCAGCAGTACTGACAGGGAGTCCTACGAGCAGTACTTC
CASSTDRESYEQYF
>-|TRBV5-6|TRBJ2-7|-
TGTGCCAGCAGCTTGGAACAGGCCGTTCGCGAGCAGTACTTC
CASSLEQAVREQYF
>-|TRBV7-6|TRBJ1-6|-
TGTGCCAGCAGCCCGGGGGTACCTCCTTCACCCCTCCACTTT
CASSPGVPPSPLHF
>-|TRBV5-1|TRBJ1-4|TRBD1
TGCGCCAGCAGCCCACAGGGGACAGGTGAAAAACTGTTTTTT
CASSPQGTGEKLFF
>-|TRBV7-9|TRBJ2-7|-
TGTGCCAGCAGCCCGCCCCGGACAAATACCTACGAGCAGTACTTC
CASSPPRTNTYEQYF
>once|TRBV5-1|TRBJ2-7|TRBD2
TGCGCCAGCAGCTTGGGCGGGGGCTACGAGCAGTACTTC
CASSLGGGYEQYF
>-|TRBV28|TRBJ1-5|TRBD1
TGTGCCAGCAGCCCGGGACAGATCCTTCAGCCCCAGCATTTT
CASSPGQILQPQHF
>-|TRBV25-1|TRBJ1-1|-
TGTGCCAGCAAGTGGGATTGGACTGAAGCTTTCTTT
CASKWDWTEAFF
>-|TRBV10-3|TRBJ2-3|TRBD1
TGTGCCATCAGTGGAGGGGGCCTGTGGGATACGCAGTATTTT
CAISGGGLWDTQYF
>-|TRBV28|TRBJ1-4|TRBD1
TGTGCCAGCACCAAGAACAGGGGCGCAAGGAATGAAAAACTGTTTTTT
CASTKNRGARNEKLFF
>-|TRBV19|TRBJ1-1|-
TGTGCCAGTAGTATAGGGGGATACACTGAAGCTTTCTTT
CASSIGGYTEAFF
>-|TRBV28|TRBJ2-1|TRBD2
TGTGCCAGCAGAACATTAGCGGGGGGGTTCTACAATGAGCAGTTCTTC
CASRTLAGGFYNEQFF
>-|TRBV5-1|TRBJ1-1|-
TGCGCCAGCAGCCACGGGCCGAACACTGAAGCTTTCTTT
CASSHGPNTEAFF
>-|TRBV5-1|TRBJ1-5|-
TGCGCCAGCAGCTTGGTAGGTAGTAGCAATCAGCCCCAGCATTTT
CASSLVGSSNQPQHF
>few|TRBV5-1|TRBJ1-1|-
TGCGCCAGCAGCTTGAATTTTATGAACACTGAAGCTTTCTTT
CASSLNFMNTEAFF
>-|TRBV11-3|TRBJ2-7|TRBD1
TGTGCCAGCAGCCCCAACAGGGGTGGAGAGCAGTACTTC
CASSPNRGGEQYF